This T cell receptor beta chain was captured by sequencing in a study of T cell responses to AZD1222 COVID-19 vaccine (dated by TCRdb to about 2021). Notes on the research overall: AZD1222 recipients whose second dose came at about 4 weeks and those whose second dose came at about 12 weeks were combined into one group, since spike-specific TCR depth and breadth did not differ between the two schedules. Trial participants were enrolled by age into 18-55, 56-69 and 70-plus year subgroups, with approximately 150, 28 and 58 TCR-sequenced participants respectively. TCR sequencing covered more than 230 trial participants: some 210 given two doses of AZD1222 and about 26 given two doses of MenACWY control vaccine. Results and caveats for the whole study, not just this receptor: Participants were mostly white British, with more females than males. The authors suggested clonal diversity may have been underestimated. No day 14 peak-response samples were available, so repertoires were characterized only after the peak T cell response. Conclusions about previously exposed vaccinees were limited because only six AZD1222 recipients were SARS-CoV-2 seropositive at baseline. Epitopes outside the regions mutated in the B.1.351 and B.1.1.7 variants were reportedly recognized by nearly half of the unique spike-specific TCRs. The 56-69-year group was small, and its depth increase did not reach significance, likely because of low power. The whole spike protein was spanned by vaccine-associated CD4 TCRs, and dominant responses were seen in regions 160-218 and 743-854. A significant rise in spike-specific TCR breadth and depth was observed after two AZD1222 doses relative to day 0 and relative to MenACWY recipients.

Comment on this clone: Which antigen it targets is not known. No much larger clone exists at a distance of one base, and base qualities are not known.

The CDR3 regions of human TCRbeta chains were subjected to immunosequencing. As for how the authors treated the data: Repertoire TCRs were checked for matches against a reference library of SARS-CoV-2-specific TCRs that had been generated using the MIRA antigen-specificity platform. Breadth was defined as the fraction of unique TCRs that were SARS-CoV-2-associated. Depth was defined as the fraction of total T cells that were SARS-CoV-2-associated. Using the MIRA data, every spike-specific TCR was mapped to the spike region that the TCR reacted to and assigned to either a CD4 or a CD8 class. Log10-transformed breadth and depth values were compared by one-way ANOVA with Sidak's multiple comparisons tests. Drawn from immuneACCESS, this table holds only the in-frame rearrangements with V and J called that TCRdb kept. Clones are partly lost; checked studies trace under half to an unresolved V gene and leave the rest unexplained. The D gene and trimming were derived from the DNA, and the V and J assignments and clone size from that table. A total of tens of thousands of clones appear in this sample, 70% to 90% of them only once. The ten largest clones represent 13% of the sample.

The sample's time point label, decoded: baseline before first vaccination. Vaccinee samples were obtained from the UK trials COV001 and COV002, which included a single-blind randomized controlled phase 2/3 trial of AZD1222 (ChAdOx1 nCoV-19) in healthy adults. For TCRbeta chain sequencing, PBMC samples from trial participants were taken at day 0 and at day 28 after the second dose. Reading the germline V gene (reference sequence) gives CDR1 MNHEY and CDR2 SMNVEV. Trimming accounts for 7 bases at V and 6 bases at J, while the number of junction bases matched to no gene is 3. The CDR3 numbers 13 residues from cysteine through phenylalanine. Only the CDR3 DNA stays, 39 bases, in frame from base 1.

Specimen: peripheral blood, collected on day 0 of AZD1222 vaccination. This sequence originates from an adult in good health. The receptor chain draws on TRBV27 and TRBJ2-3; TRBD2 lines up with 11 middle nucleotides. The CDR3 protein is CASKLAGADTQYF. The bases are TGTGCCAGCAAACTAGCGGGGGCGGATACGCAGTATTTT.